This TCR beta chain is from a study of cytomegalovirus exposure and HLA in healthy donors. Study-wide findings and caveats: TCR beta sequences reportedly predicted most subjects' HLA-A and HLA-B alleles accurately.

In regard to this clone: Antigen unknown.

The V segment lost 4 bases and the J segment 2 bases; nucleotides outside the gene matches: 11. Germline loops: CDR1 SGHNT, CDR2 YYREEE (reference sequence). The CDR3 contains 18 residues. It was with 60 Vbeta and 13 Jbeta primers that the PCR ran. The table came from immunoSEQ multiplex PCR; TCRdb's copy has only in-frame clones and leaves some out. The sample comprises 150,000 to 200,000 clones, 81% of which are singletons, and roughly 3.6% rests with the top ten. The sequence was obtained from a man aged 40-55 years in good health and CMV-seropositive. V and J are TRBV5-4 and TRBJ2-7, with 14 positions matching TRBD2. Sample: PBMCs. The chain's CDR3 is CASSLGLAGVLGPYEQYF. As DNA, the CDR3 is TGTGCCAGCAGCCTGGGACTAGCGGGAGTGTTGGGCCCCTACGAGCAGTACTTC.